A selection of T cell receptor beta chains follows, all from one sample in a study of cytomegalovirus exposure and HLA in healthy donors. Repertoires were generated with immunoSEQ multiplex PCR, while TCRdb's copy carries only in-frame clones and drops some. This table holds approximately 100,000 clones, around 85% found once. Sequencing was performed on PBMCs. The receptors stem from a man aged 25-45 years in good health and CMV-seronegative. Each CDR3 is given with its conserved first and last residue. Fields, in order: J gene, V gene, D gene, clone size, CDR3 DNA, CDR3 protein. The D gene is left open where the match is weak. For some rows the clone size is stated as once, few or many, or as a class when expanded; others skip it.

TRBJ2-5,TRBV11-2,TRBD2,.,TGTGCCAGCAGCTCCCCAGCTAGCGGGGGATTCCGCAGAGAGACCCAGTACTTC,CASSSPASGGFRRETQYF
TRBJ2-7,TRBV2,.,.,TGTGCCAGCAGTAAAGACGCAGGGGGGCCCTACGAGCAGTACTTC,CASSKDAGGPYEQYF
TRBJ2-1,TRBV7-3,.,.,TGTGCCAGCAGCTTAGGTTTCGCGGGGTACAATGAGCAGTTCTTC,CASSLGFAGYNEQFF
TRBJ1-5,TRBV28,.,.,TGTGCCAGCAGCGGCAATCAGCCCCAGCATTTT,CASSGNQPQHF
TRBJ2-7,TRBV7-2,TRBD1,.,TGTGCCAGCAGCTTGGGACAGGGGAGAGAGCAGTACTTC,CASSLGQGREQYF
TRBJ1-1,TRBV2,TRBD1,.,TGTGCCAGCAGGTCAGCTCGGGACAGGGGTTTTTCAGGAGCTTTCTTT,CASRSARDRGFSGAFF
TRBJ2-7,TRBV4-1,TRBD2,.,TGCGCCAGCAGCCGACTAGCGGCCGTAACGGACTACGAGCAGTACTTC,CASSRLAAVTDYEQYF
TRBJ1-2,TRBV28,.,once,TGTGCCAGCCATAGGCCACAGAACTATGGCTACACCTTC,CASHRPQNYGYTF
TRBJ2-7,TRBV13,TRBD2,.,TGTGCCAGCAGCTTAAGCAGGGGACTAGAAGAATCCTACGAGCAGTACTTC,CASSLSRGLEESYEQYF
TRBJ1-6,TRBV30,TRBD1,.,TGTGCCTGGGACAGGGTGGGTTCCCGGTCACCCCTCCACTTT,CAWDRVGSRSPLHF
TRBJ2-7,TRBV4-2,TRBD1,.,TGTGCCAGCAGCCAAGGGTATAACAGGGGGCGCGAGAACTACGAGCAGTACTTC,CASSQGYNRGRENYEQYF
TRBJ1-1,TRBV5-1,.,once,TGCGCCAGCAGCTTGGAGCCTACGGGAATGAACACTGAAGCTTTCTTT,CASSLEPTGMNTEAFF
TRBJ2-1,TRBV4-2,.,.,TGTGCCAGCAGCCAAGCACTAGCCGCCCGGGACCCAAACTCCTACAATGAGCAGTTCTTC,CASSQALAARDPNSYNEQFF
TRBJ2-5,TRBV7-9,TRBD2,.,TGTGCCAGCAGCTTTTCCGGGACTAGGACCTACCAAGAGACCCAGTACTTC,CASSFSGTRTYQETQYF
TRBJ2-7,TRBV7-9,.,.,TGTGCCAGCAGTTTGCCGGGACTGCGCCACGAGCAGTACTTC,CASSLPGLRHEQYF
TRBJ2-7,TRBV27,.,.,TGTGCCAGCAGTCCCAAAGCGGAGGCCCCCTACGAGCAGTACTTC,CASSPKAEAPYEQYF
TRBJ1-2,TRBV6-1,TRBD1,.,TGTGCCAGCAGTGTTGGGACAGGGGCTAACTATGGCTACACCTTC,CASSVGTGANYGYTF
TRBJ1-1,TRBV18,.,.,TGTGCCAGCTCACAGTTTGGAGGCGGGGACACTGAAGCTTTCTTT,CASSQFGGGDTEAFF
TRBJ2-7,TRBV20-1,.,.,TGCAGTGCCAGCCGGGACTACGAGCAGTACTTC,CSASRDYEQYF
TRBJ1-5,TRBV4-2,TRBD1,.,TGTGCCAGCAGTAAAGACAGGGAAGGTCGTAGCAATCAGCCCCAGCATTTT,CASSKDREGRSNQPQHF
TRBJ1-1,TRBV23-1,.,.,TGCGCCAGCAGTTGTTTCGGAGGGAACACTGAAGCTTTCTTT,CASSCFGGNTEAFF
TRBJ2-3,TRBV13,TRBD2,once,TGTGCCAGCAGCCTGATGGGGACTAGCGGGAGGGTTGTAGATACGCAGTATTTT,CASSLMGTSGRVVDTQYF
TRBJ2-5,TRBV5-4,.,once,TGTGCCAGCAGCTTGGGACTATCCGGGGAGACCCAGTACTTC,CASSLGLSGETQYF
TRBJ1-4,TRBV30,TRBD1,.,TGTGCCTGCTACAAAAAACGGGACAGGGGGATGGGCGATGAAAAACTGTTTTTT,CACYKKRDRGMGDEKLFF
TRBJ2-1,TRBV15,.,.,TGTGCCACCAGCAGCCGACACACCGACAATGAGCAGTTCTTC,CATSSRHTDNEQFF
TRBJ2-7,TRBV29-1,.,.,TGCAGCGTTGTTAAGAGGTACGAGCAGTACTTC,CSVVKRYEQYF
TRBJ2-2,TRBV27,TRBD2,.,TGTGCCAGCAGTGGTATCGTGGGACTAGCGGGAGACCCGAACACCGGGGAGCTGTTTTTT,CASSGIVGLAGDPNTGELFF
TRBJ2-7,TRBV2,TRBD2,.,TGTGCCAGCAGTGAAAGGCGGGAGGGGTGGCAGTACTTC,CASSERREGWQYF
TRBJ2-1,TRBV13,TRBD1,.,TGTGCCAGCAGCTTAGTTCTTCCCCTTGTACAGGGGGCACGGAATGAGCAGTTCTTC,CASSLVLPLVQGARNEQFF
TRBJ2-5,TRBV11-1,TRBD2,.,TGTGCCAGCAGACTAGCGGTACAAGAGACCCAGTACTTC,CASRLAVQETQYF
TRBJ1-5,TRBV5-6,.,.,TGTGCCAGCAGCTTGTGGGGGAGATTGGGGGGGGGACAGCCCCAGCATTTT,CASSLWGRLGGGQPQHF
TRBJ1-4,TRBV30,.,.,TGTGCCTGGAGTCCACCGGAAACAGGGATGAGGGAAAAACTGTTTTTT,CAWSPPETGMREKLFF
TRBJ2-3,TRBV6-5,.,.,TGTGCCAGCAGTTACATAGATACGCGGTATTTT,CASSYIDTRYF
TRBJ1-5,TRBV7-2,.,.,TGTGCCAGCAGCACTCTCAGCAATCAGCCCCAGCATTTT,CASSTLSNQPQHF
TRBJ2-1,TRBV6-5,TRBD2,.,TGTGCCAGCAGTTATTCGGGAGGCTCCTACAATGAGCAGTTCTTC,CASSYSGGSYNEQFF
TRBJ2-2,TRBV7-2,TRBD2,.,TGTGCCAGCAGCTTAGCTAGCGGGTTAACCGGGGAGCTGTTTTTT,CASSLASGLTGELFF
TRBJ1-1,TRBV19,.,.,TGTGCCAGTATTCCGCCGGGGGGTGTGAACACTGAAGCTTTCTTT,CASIPPGGVNTEAFF
TRBJ2-1,TRBV19,TRBD1,.,TGTGCCAGTAGTCCAGGACGACAGGGGAGTTGGTTCTTC,CASSPGRQGSWFF
TRBJ2-4,TRBV11-2,.,.,TGTGCCAGCAGCCCTCGAGGAGTATTCATTCAGTACTTC,CASSPRGVFIQYF
TRBJ1-4,TRBV7-2,.,.,TGTGCCAGCAGCCCAAACGGAGTTGGAGAAAAACTGTTTTTT,CASSPNGVGEKLFF
TRBJ2-5,TRBV7-2,.,.,TGTGCCAGCAGCGCTTTTGGTCAGCAAGAGACCCAGTACTTC,CASSAFGQQETQYF